The clone carrying this T cell receptor beta chain has more than one count but fewer than ten. Its specificity is unknown. These data belong to a study of persistence of HIV-infected CD4 T cells. The immunoSEQ assay was version 4, run in survey mode. Clones were read by immunoSEQ multiplex PCR, and TCRdb kept only the in-frame ones, dropping some. The sample holds tens of thousands of clones, about 77% seen once. Between the trimmed V and J ends, which lost 5 bases and 3 bases, there was a span of 11 bases. The CDR3 is 14 amino acids. CDR1 and CDR2 (germline): MDHEN, SYDVKM. An overlapping HIV-1 Gag peptide pool stimulated these cells at about 1 ug/peptide/mL. CD40L/CD69 double-negative CD45RO-high memory CD4+ T cells were collected. Suppressive ART was started during chronic HIV-1 infection in these adults. Donors had undetectable plasma HIV-1 RNA, under 50 copies/mL, for 4+ years.

This receptor was taken from an adult man with HIV who was CMV-seropositive. V and J are TRBV28 and TRBJ1-5, with D perhaps matching TRBD1 (6 bases). This sample comprised CD4+ T cells sorted from PBMCs after approximately 19-hour stimulation, obtained from a patient who received antiretroviral therapy. The CDR3: CASSLTGPNQPQHF. The DNA of the CDR3 is TGTGCCAGCAGTCTGACAGGACCCAATCAGCCCCAGCATTTT.